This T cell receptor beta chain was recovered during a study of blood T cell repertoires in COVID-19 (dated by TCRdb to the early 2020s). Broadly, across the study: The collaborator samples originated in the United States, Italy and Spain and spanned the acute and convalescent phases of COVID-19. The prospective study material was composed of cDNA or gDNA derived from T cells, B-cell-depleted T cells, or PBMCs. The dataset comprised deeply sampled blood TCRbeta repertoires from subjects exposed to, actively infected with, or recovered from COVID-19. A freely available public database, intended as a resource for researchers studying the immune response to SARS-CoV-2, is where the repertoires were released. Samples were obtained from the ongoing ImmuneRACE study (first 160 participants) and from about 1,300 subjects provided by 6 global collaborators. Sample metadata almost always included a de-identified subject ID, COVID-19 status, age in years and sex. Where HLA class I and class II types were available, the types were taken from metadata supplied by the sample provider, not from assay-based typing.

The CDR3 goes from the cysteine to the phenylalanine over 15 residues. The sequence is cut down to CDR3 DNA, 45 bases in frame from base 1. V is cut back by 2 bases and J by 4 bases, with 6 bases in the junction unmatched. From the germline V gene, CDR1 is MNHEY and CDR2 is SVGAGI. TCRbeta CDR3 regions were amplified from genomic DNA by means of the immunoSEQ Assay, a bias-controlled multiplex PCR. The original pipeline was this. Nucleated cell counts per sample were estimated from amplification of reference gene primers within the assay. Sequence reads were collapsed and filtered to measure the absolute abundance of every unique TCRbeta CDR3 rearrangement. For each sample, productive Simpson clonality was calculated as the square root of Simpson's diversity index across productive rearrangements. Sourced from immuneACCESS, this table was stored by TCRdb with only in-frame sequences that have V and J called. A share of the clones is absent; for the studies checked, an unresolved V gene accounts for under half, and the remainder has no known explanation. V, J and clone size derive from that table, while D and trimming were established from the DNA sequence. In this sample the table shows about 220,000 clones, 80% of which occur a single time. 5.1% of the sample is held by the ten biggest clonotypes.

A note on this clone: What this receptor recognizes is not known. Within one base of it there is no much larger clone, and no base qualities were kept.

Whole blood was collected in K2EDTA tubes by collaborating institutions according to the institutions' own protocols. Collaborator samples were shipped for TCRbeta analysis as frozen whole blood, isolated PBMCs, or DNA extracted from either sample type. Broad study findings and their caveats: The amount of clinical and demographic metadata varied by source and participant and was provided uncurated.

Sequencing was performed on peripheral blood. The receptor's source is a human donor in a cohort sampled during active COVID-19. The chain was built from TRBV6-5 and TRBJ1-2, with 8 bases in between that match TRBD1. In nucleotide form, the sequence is TGTGCCAGCAGTTACCAGACAGGGGAGGCCTATGGCTACACCTTC. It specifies CASSYQTGEAYGYTF.